This T cell receptor (beta chain) came from a study of technical replicates of blood from a handful of donors. Measured with immunoSEQ multiplex PCR; TCRdb has only the in-frame clones, and not every one. The sample consists of 65,000 to 80,000 clones, around nine tenths of them appearing once. The sequencing sample was made of T cells isolated from PBMCs. The clonotype was recovered from a human donor in good health.

The chain's CDR3 is CASSLVQTGELFF. CDR3 bases: TGTGCCAGCAGCTTAGTCCAAACCGGGGAGCTGTTTTTT. The rearrangement links TRBV7-9 to TRBJ2-2; D unresolved. Germline loops: CDR1 SEHNR, CDR2 FQNEAQ (reference sequence). CDR3 length: 13 amino acids. Trimming took off 1 base at V and 5 bases at J, with 5 bases between the two ends.